This record concerns one TCR beta chain sequence. This sample is part of a study of blood T cell repertoires in COVID-19. Study overall: The origin of the acute and convalescent COVID-19 samples was the United States, Italy and Spain. Sources were T cells, B-cell-depleted T cells, or PBMCs; the material itself was cDNA or gDNA.

The V gene's germline CDR1 is MNHEY and CDR2 SVGAGI. V dropped 6 bases and J dropped 4; count of bases not matched to a gene: 10. The CDR3 consists of 15 residues. In the original processing: Estimates of nucleated cell counts were drawn from the amplification of reference gene primers. Some clones are missing from TCRdb's copy, which holds only in-frame ones; the method was immunoSEQ multiplex PCR. The V and J calls and clone size are taken from that table; D and trimming were inferred from the DNA. The repertoire holds fewer than 650,000 clones, with about 88% as singletons. The Seattle patients, enrolled during active infection, were followed longitudinally.

This receptor was obtained from a woman aged 45-59 years with COVID-19, enrolled during active disease. The sequenced material came from peripheral blood. The chain is built from TRBV6-5 and TRBJ1-2; TRBD1 agrees at 8 bases. The CDR3 protein is CASSQDRGEAYGYTF. The DNA for the CDR3 is TGTGCCAGCAGCCAAGACAGGGGTGAAGCCTATGGCTACACCTTC.